These T cell receptor beta chains were read from a single sample in a study of blood T cell repertoires in COVID-19. Using immunoSEQ multiplex PCR, the repertoire was profiled, and TCRdb retains in-frame clones only, with some absent. This repertoire shows 200,000 to 250,000 clones, approximately 88% found once; its top ten account for around 3.6%. The specimen was PBMCs or T cells enriched from blood (not recorded which). Receptors were obtained from a woman between 25 and 40 years old who had been exposed to COVID-19. Each CDR3 is given without its conserved first and last residue.

J | V | CDR3
TRBJ1-1 | TRBV29-1 | SVGLAASTEAF
TRBJ1-4 | TRBV30 | AWEMGDTNEKLF
TRBJ1-2 | TRBV6-5 | ASSPRWRAPYGYT
TRBJ1-1 | TRBV4-2 | ASSHGDMNTEAF
TRBJ2-6 | TRBV5-6 | ASSLPTGGGSGANVLT
TRBJ2-1 | TRBV19 | ASRDTSATYNEQF
TRBJ1-1 | TRBV19 | ASSITEMNTEAF
TRBJ2-3 | TRBV2 | ASSGDTTAGFTDTQY
TRBJ2-2 | TRBV24-1 | ATSDPKLGTGTGELF
TRBJ1-1 | TRBV29-1 | SVRQGRLDTEAF
TRBJ2-5 | TRBV3-1/TRBV3-2 | ASSQVFSLVETQY
TRBJ1-1 | TRBV28 | ASSSLGTFENEAF
TRBJ2-7 | TRBV18 | ASSLSGRVHEQY
TRBJ2-1 | TRBV5-1 | ASSLETREDEQF
TRBJ1-4 | TRBV6-5 | ASTRDNLGKLF
TRBJ2-1 | TRBV24-1 | ATSVPLDKQDNEQF
TRBJ2-5 | TRBV5-1 | ASTLSGSEETQY
TRBJ1-4 | TRBV23-1 | ASSPTMTGFSEKLF